This TCR beta chain originates from a study of T cell responses to AZD1222 COVID-19 vaccine (dated by TCRdb to about 2021). For the wider study: Because spike-specific TCR depth and breadth did not differ between the two schedules, AZD1222 recipients who got a second dose at roughly 4 weeks were pooled with those who got a second dose at roughly 12 weeks. Enrollment into the trials was organized by age into subgroups of 18-55, 56-69 and 70-plus years, and those subgroups contained approximately 160, 26 and 62 TCR-sequenced participants, respectively. TCR sequencing was performed for 230 to 250 trial participants, of whom about 200 were given two doses of AZD1222 and approximately 25 were given two doses of MenACWY control vaccine.

On the study overall, not on this receptor specifically: After two AZD1222 doses, both the breadth and the depth of spike-specific TCRs were significantly higher than at day 0 and than in MenACWY recipients. The whole spike protein was spanned by vaccine-associated CD4 TCRs, and dominant responses were seen in regions 160-218 and 743-854. Because no day 14 peak-response samples were available, the repertoires could be characterized only after the peak T cell response. Reportedly, close to half of the unique spike-specific TCRs recognized epitopes lying outside the regions that are mutated in the B.1.351 and B.1.1.7 variants. Conclusions about previously exposed vaccinees are limited, since just five to seven AZD1222 recipients were seropositive for SARS-CoV-2 at baseline. The 56-69-year group was small, and its depth increase did not reach significance, likely because of low power. Participants were mostly white British and included more females than males, and it was suggested by the authors that clonal diversity may have been underestimated.

CDR1 and CDR2 were assigned from the germline V gene (reference sequence) as LNHNV and YYDKDF. Trimming costs V 5 bases and J 2 bases, and their ends lie 11 bases apart. From the cysteine up to the phenylalanine, the CDR3 has a length of 14 residues. Solely the CDR3 DNA is kept, with 42 bases framed from the first base. This clone was counted only a few times. Its specific antigen is unknown. No per-base quality is available; no much larger clone lies one base away. The CDR3 regions of human TCRbeta chains were subjected to immunosequencing. As for the original processing: TCRs in the repertoires were matched against a reference library of SARS-CoV-2-specific TCRs that had been generated with the MIRA antigen-specificity platform. Breadth was defined as the fraction of unique TCRs that were SARS-CoV-2-associated. Depth was defined as the fraction of total T cells that were SARS-CoV-2-associated. Each spike-specific TCR was assigned to its reactive spike region and to a CD4 or CD8 class using the MIRA data. Log10-transformed breadth and depth values were compared by one-way ANOVA with Sidak's multiple comparisons tests. What TCRdb holds here is the immuneACCESS table cut down to in-frame rearrangements. Part of the clones is not present; checked against another copy, under half of the missing clones reflect an unresolved V gene, and the others are unexplained. That table is the source of V, J and clone size, and D and trimming were worked out from the DNA. The sample table contains around 150,000 clones; only one count was recorded for about nine tenths of them. Together, the top ten hold 3.4% of the sample.

Interpreted using the paper, the time point label stands for: baseline before first vaccination. Vaccinee samples were obtained from the UK trials COV001 and COV002, which included a single-blind randomized controlled phase 2/3 trial of AZD1222 (ChAdOx1 nCoV-19) in healthy adults. For TCRbeta chain sequencing, PBMC samples from trial participants were taken at day 0 and at day 28 after the second dose. Rearrangement joined TRBV15 to TRBJ2-3; no D gene can be assigned with confidence. This receptor was taken from an adult in good health. The sample in question was peripheral blood, obtained on day 0 of AZD1222 vaccination. The DNA sequence reads TGTGCCACCAGCCCCCTACAGTCCACAGATACGCAGTATTTT. Its translation reads: CATSPLQSTDTQYF.